The clone carrying this T cell receptor (beta chain) occurred many times. With 2 bases removed from V and 3 bases from J, the gap between germline ends came to 7 bases. Per germline, CDR1 MNHNS and CDR2 SASEGT. This CDR3 contains 13 residues. Time point denoted: newly diagnosed GD, antithyroid drugs for less than 3 months. The TCR library used RNA extracted from PBMCs. The data originate from a study of regulatory T cells in long-lasting Graves disease. The TCR beta library used iRepertoire HTBI primers with Arm-PCR amplification of CDR3. TCRdb itself ran the multiplex PCR reads through MiXCR, one entry per CDR3 protein. In the table there are approximately 400,000 distinct CDR3 sequences, approximately 10% of which are singletons. A further study also used this sample, focusing on T cells in Graves' hyperthyroidism and ophthalmopathy.

Sequenced here: peripheral blood mononuclear cells (PBMCs), sampled at new diagnosis, from a patient treated with antithyroid drugs. The sequence was obtained from a woman aged 18 to 35 with Graves disease. The chain joins TRBV6-1 to TRBJ1-1; no clear D. The chain's CDR3 is CASSEKGHTEAFF. For the CDR3, the DNA is TGTGCCAGCAGTGAAAAAGGGCACACTGAAGCTTTCTTT.